This TCR beta chain was sequenced during a study of T-cell memory formation after mild COVID-19. Only a few counts were recorded for this clonotype. The V and J ends lost 4 bases and 5 bases, in that order; junction bases with no gene match: 8. From germline, CDR1 is SGHTA and CDR2 FQGNSA. There are 15 residues in the CDR3. Using its own MiXCR run on the 5' RACE reads, TCRdb lists one record per CDR3 protein. The table lists about 470,000 distinct CDR3 sequences, around a quarter of them singletons, with around 13% in the top ten. The sequenced sample consisted of PBMCs or a T cell subset sorted from them (not recorded which). The TCR originated in an adult woman who had mild COVID-19 (a few samples of this study predate the infection). Cell type and time point are not known. The chain links TRBV7-2 to TRBJ2-5, with 9 positions matching TRBD1. CDR3 protein: CASSYTGTGWETQYF. DNA of the CDR3: TGTGCCAGCAGCTACACCGGGACAGGGTGGGAGACCCAGTACTTC.